A selection of T cell receptor beta chains follows, all from one sample in a study of T-cell memory formation after mild COVID-19. TCRdb reprocessed the 5' RACE reads with MiXCR, giving one entry per CDR3 protein. Here the sample spans approximately 290,000 distinct CDR3 sequences, 8.2% being singletons. The specimen was PBMCs or a T cell subset sorted from them (not recorded which). The receptors come from a man between 18 and 35 years old who had mild COVID-19 (a few samples of this study predate the infection). Cell type and time point are not known. CDR3s include the opening cysteine and the closing phenylalanine or tryptophan. The D gene is left open where the match is weak. Clone size appears in some rows only: once, few, many, or a class for an expanded clone.

J gene | clone size | D gene | V gene | CDR3 DNA | CDR3 protein
TRBJ2-3 | few | TRBD2 | TRBV7-3 | TGTGCCAGCAGCTCTAGCGGGGCAAGGGCAGATACGCAGTATTTT | CASSSSGARADTQYF
TRBJ2-2 | few | . | TRBV11-3 | TGTGCCAGCAGCACGGGGGGCGGACAGGGTACCGGGGAGCTGTTTTTT | CASSTGGGQGTGELFF
TRBJ2-7 | few | TRBD2 | TRBV6-5 | TGTGCCAGCAGTTACTCTAGCGGGGTGTTCTCCTACGAGCAGTACTTC | CASSYSSGVFSYEQYF
TRBJ2-7 | few | TRBD2 | TRBV4-3 | TGCGCCAGCAGCCAAGAGGCGGGAGGAGGAGAGCAGTACTTC | CASSQEAGGGEQYF
TRBJ2-1 | . | . | TRBV20-1 | TGCAGTGCTAGAGATATTTGGGGGCCCCTCCAGTTCTTC | CSARDIWGPLQFF
TRBJ2-6 | . | . | TRBV7-2 | TGTGCCAGCAGCCCCTGGACCGCTCAGGGGGCCAACGTCCTGACTTTC | CASSPWTAQGANVLTF
TRBJ2-1 | once | . | TRBV30 | TGTGCCTGGAGTCGAAGGTTGACCGAGCAGTTCTTC | CAWSRRLTEQFF
TRBJ2-4 | many | . | TRBV12-5 | TGTGCTAGTGGTTTAGGGACTCCAGCCAAAAACATTCAGTACTTC | CASGLGTPAKNIQYF
TRBJ2-3 | . | . | TRBV7-2 | TGTGCCAGCAGCTTAAACGGGGGCACAGATATGCAGTATTTT | CASSLNGGTDMQYF
TRBJ2-3 | many | . | TRBV7-9 | TGTGCCAGCAGCTTACTTTCCGGGGGTCCAGATACGCAGTATTTT | CASSLLSGGPDTQYF
TRBJ2-5 | . | TRBD1 | TRBV5-1 | TGCGCCAGCACCACAACAGGGGGCACTGGGGAGACCCAGTACTTC | CASTTTGGTGETQYF
TRBJ1-6 | few | . | TRBV7-9 | TGTGCCACAAGGGTGGATTCACCCCTCCACTTT | CATRVDSPLHF
TRBJ2-3 | few | TRBD2 | TRBV5-4 | TGTGCCAGCAGCTTAGCTGCGGGGGGGCTCACAGATACGCAGTATTTT | CASSLAAGGLTDTQYF
TRBJ2-3 | . | . | TRBV20-1 | TGCAGTGCTAGATCCCATTCCCGGGATACGCAGTATTTT | CSARSHSRDTQYF
TRBJ2-7 | few | TRBD1 | TRBV4-3 | TGCGCCAGCAGCCAAGATTTTGGGACAGGGGCCGACGGGCAGTACTTC | CASSQDFGTGADGQYF
TRBJ2-3 | . | TRBD2 | TRBV9 | TGTGCCAGCGGCCGACTAGCGGGGGACACAGATACGCAGTATTTT | CASGRLAGDTDTQYF
TRBJ2-7 | . | TRBD1 | TRBV20-1 | TGCAGTGCTAGCACCCCGGGACAGGGGGACGAGCAGTACTTC | CSASTPGQGDEQYF
TRBJ1-4 | . | . | TRBV20-1 | TGCAGTGCTAGAGATTATCTTAATGACGAAAAACTGTTTTTT | CSARDYLNDEKLFF
TRBJ2-3 | . | . | TRBV5-1 | TGCGCCAGCAGCTTGGGCTACGGGTTCACAGATACGCAGTATTTT | CASSLGYGFTDTQYF
TRBJ1-1 | few | TRBD1 | TRBV4-1 | TGCGCCAGCAGCCAAGATTCGGGACAGGTGAACACTGAAGCTTTCTTT | CASSQDSGQVNTEAFF
TRBJ1-2 | . | . | TRBV6-1 | TGTGCCAGCAGTGAACGGGGGGCCTATGGCTACACCTTC | CASSERGAYGYTF
TRBJ2-3 | many | TRBD1 | TRBV23-1 | TGCGCCAGCAGTCTCCCGCGGACAGGGTACACAGATACGCAGTATTTT | CASSLPRTGYTDTQYF
TRBJ2-7 | few | TRBD2 | TRBV9 | TGTGCCAGCAGCCCAGCGGGGGTCTCCTACGAGCAGTACTTC | CASSPAGVSYEQYF
TRBJ2-7 | few | . | TRBV2 | TGTGCCAGCAGTGTAAGTTGGGACGAGCAGTACTTC | CASSVSWDEQYF
TRBJ2-1 | many | TRBD2 | TRBV11-2 | TGTGCCAGCAGCGGGACTAGCGGGGGGGCCTACAATGAGCAGTTCTTC | CASSGTSGGAYNEQFF
TRBJ2-5 | many | . | TRBV19 | TGTGCCAGTAGTAGGACAGCCCGGCAAGAGACCCAGTACTTC | CASSRTARQETQYF
TRBJ1-1 | . | . | TRBV5-1 | TGCGCCAGCAGCTTCTCCCGGGGAGTCACTGAAGCTTTCTTT | CASSFSRGVTEAFF
TRBJ2-1 | few | TRBD2 | TRBV20-1 | TGCAGTGCTAGGGTTAGCGGGGCCAGCTCCTACAATGAGCAGTTCTTC | CSARVSGASSYNEQFF
TRBJ1-5 | . | TRBD1 | TRBV7-8 | TGTGCCAGCAGCCAGGGGACAGTCAATCAGCCCCAGCATTTT | CASSQGTVNQPQHF
TRBJ2-7 | few | . | TRBV19 | TGTGCCAGTAGTAAGTGGGGGCACGAGCAGTACTTC | CASSKWGHEQYF
TRBJ1-2 | few | TRBD1 | TRBV6-5 | TGTGCCAGCAGTTCGACTCGACAGGGACGGGATTACTACACCTTC | CASSSTRQGRDYYTF
TRBJ2-1 | many | . | TRBV29-1 | TGCAGCGTTGGGGGGCCGAATGAGCAGTTCTTC | CSVGGPNEQFF
TRBJ2-2 | few | TRBD1 | TRBV7-2 | TGTGCCAGCAGACGGGACAGGAACACCGGGGAGCTGTTTTTT | CASRRDRNTGELFF
TRBJ2-3 | many | TRBD1 | TRBV20-1 | TGCAGTGCTAGGTCGCGGGACAGGGGTCGCACAGATACGCAGTATTTT | CSARSRDRGRTDTQYF
TRBJ2-3 | few | . | TRBV6-5 | TGTGCCAGCAGCGACGGGGGTCGGCTACGGCAGTATTTT | CASSDGGRLRQYF
TRBJ2-5 | many | . | TRBV5-1 | TGCGCCAGCAGCTTCCAAGGGGACCAAGAGACCCAGTACTTC | CASSFQGDQETQYF
TRBJ2-2 | few | TRBD1 | TRBV10-3 | TGTGCCATCAGTGAACCATCGACAGGGTTGAACACCGGGGAGCTGTTTTTT | CAISEPSTGLNTGELFF
TRBJ1-2 | . | . | TRBV11-2 | TGTGCCAGCAGCTTATTGCGGGATGGCTACACCTTC | CASSLLRDGYTF
TRBJ2-2 | . | . | TRBV9 | TGTGCCAGCAGCCCGCGGTCCATCGCGAACACCGGGGAGCTGTTTTTT | CASSPRSIANTGELFF
TRBJ1-1 | few | . | TRBV7-9 | TGTGCCAGCAGCTTAGGATCCGGTGCGGCTGAAGCTTTCTTT | CASSLGSGAAEAFF
TRBJ2-1 | . | TRBD2 | TRBV10-3 | TGTGCCATCACTTCGGCTAGCGGGTACAATGAGCAGTTCTTC | CAITSASGYNEQFF
TRBJ1-1 | . | . | TRBV7-8 | TGTGCCAGCAGCTTAGCGGTGGGCTACACTGAAGCTTTCTTT | CASSLAVGYTEAFF
TRBJ2-1 | . | TRBD2 | TRBV29-1 | TGCAGCGTGCTACTAGCGGGGGGTTTTGAGCAGTTCTTC | CSVLLAGGFEQFF
TRBJ2-7 | . | . | TRBV15 | TGTGCCACCAGCAGAGATGGTTGGGAGCAGTACTTC | CATSRDGWEQYF
TRBJ2-2 | many | . | TRBV6-5 | TGTGCCAGCAGTTACGGACGTCTTGGCACCGGGGAGCTGTTTTTT | CASSYGRLGTGELFF
TRBJ1-5 | few | . | TRBV7-9 | TGTGCCAGCAGCCTTCAGTCGGACGGGCCCCAGCATTTT | CASSLQSDGPQHF
TRBJ2-3 | . | TRBD2 | TRBV20-1 | TGCAGTGCTCAGAGACTAGCGGGGGTTACACATACGCAGTATTTT | CSAQRLAGVTHTQYF
TRBJ1-1 | . | . | TRBV10-3 | TGTGCCATCAGTGGTCCGGGGGTCACTGAAGCTTTCTTT | CAISGPGVTEAFF
TRBJ1-1 | . | . | TRBV6-5 | TGTGCCAGCAGCCCTATCCTCGGTCACACTGAAGCTTTCTTT | CASSPILGHTEAFF
TRBJ2-7 | many | . | TRBV12-3/TRBV12-4 | TGTGCCAGCAGTCCTACACGGACACCCGGACTCCACGAGCAGTACTTC | CASSPTRTPGLHEQYF
TRBJ1-2 | few | . | TRBV7-9 | TGTGCCAGCAGCTTAGGGACAGCGACCTATGGCTACACCTTC | CASSLGTATYGYTF
TRBJ2-2 | . | . | TRBV7-3 | TGTGCCAGCAGCTTCAATCAGGGGAACACCGGGGAGCTGTTTTTT | CASSFNQGNTGELFF
TRBJ2-5 | many | . | TRBV27 | TGTGCCAGCAGTGTAAGGCGGGAAGAGACCCAGTACTTC | CASSVRREETQYF
TRBJ2-2 | few | TRBD1 | TRBV6-8 | TGTGCCAGCAGGCGCGGAGGACAGGGGAGGATTCCCGGGGAGCTGTTTTTT | CASRRGGQGRIPGELFF
TRBJ2-3 | . | . | TRBV12-3/TRBV12-4 | TGTGCCAGCACCATGGTGGGTTCTAGCACAGATACGCAGTATTTT | CASTMVGSSTDTQYF
TRBJ2-2 | many | . | TRBV5-1 | TGCGCCAGCACCCCTAAGGATGGTTGGACCGGGGAGCTGTTTTTT | CASTPKDGWTGELFF
TRBJ2-2 | . | . | TRBV6-5 | TGTGCCAGCAGTTATGGCAGGAGGGGGGCAAGCACCGGGGAGCTGTTTTTT | CASSYGRRGASTGELFF
TRBJ2-3 | many | TRBD1 | TRBV7-2 | TGTGCCAGCAGCTCCGGACAGGGGGCTACAGATACGCAGTATTTT | CASSSGQGATDTQYF